A single sample is the source of the 23 T cell receptor beta chains below, sequenced in a study of T cells in narcolepsy (dated by TCRdb to between 2017 and 2018). Library preparation used the immunoSEQ multiplex PCR assay. TCRdb carries this immuneACCESS record with in-frame sequences only. Its versions omit some clonotypes, under half of them owing to an unresolved V gene in the studies checked, with the rest unexplained. Here the sample has about 40,000 clones; 70% to 90% occur a single time. The ten largest clones take up approximately 1.3% of the sample. Material for sequencing was CD45RA- memory CD4+ T cells from PBMCs. According to the study, the label for this sample's cell subset or site signals: memory T cells sorted ex vivo from peripheral blood. These receptor sequences come from a human donor with narcolepsy.

This clone was recorded a few times. This sequence joins TRBV12-5 and TRBJ1-2; D remains ambiguous. CDR1 and CDR2 from the germline V gene are LGHNT and FRNRAP. V lost 1 base and J 8 bases, leaving 11 bases between the germline ends. The CDR3 is made up of 13 amino acids. CDR3 amino acids: CASGLDGWWGYTF. The DNA for the CDR3 is TGTGCTAGTGGTTTGGATGGTTGGTGGGGCTACACCTTC.

V gene TRBV19 combines with J gene TRBJ1-1; D call uncertain. This CDR3 region has 12 residues. CDR1 and CDR2 from the germline V gene are LNHDA and SQIVND (reference sequence). The V and J ends lost 7 bases and 6 bases respectively, with 12 bases between them. In DNA form, the CDR3 reads TGTGCCAGTACTGTGGGGTTATCTGAAGCTTTCTTT. Amino acid sequence: CASTVGLSEAFF.

V usage is TRBV2 and J usage is TRBJ2-6; D perhaps matches TRBD2 (5 bases). Per the germline V gene, CDR1 is SNHLY and CDR2 is FYNNEI. Trimming took 3 bases from V and 4 from J, leaving 13 bases between them. CDR3 length equals 16 residues. CDR3 residues: CASSERAVAGANVLTF. Written as DNA, the CDR3 is TGTGCCAGCAGTGAGAGGGCGGTGGCCGGGGCCAACGTCCTGACTTTC. The full variable domain, rest sourced from reference TRBV2 and TRBJ2-6, is EPEVTQTPSHQVTQMGQEVILRCVPISNHLYFYWYRQILGQKVEFLVSFYNNEISEKSEIFDDQFSVERPDGSNFTLKIRSTKLEDSAMYFCASSERAVAGANVLTFGAGSRLTVL.

This CDR3 is CATDREGEKLFF. CDR3 DNA: TGTGCCACCGACAGGGAAGGCGAAAAACTGTTTTTT. This chain uses TRBV6-5 with TRBJ1-4, with TRBD1 matching 7 bases. The germline CDR1 and CDR2 sequences are MNHEY and SVGAGI. The CDR3 runs to 12 residues. The ends lost 10 bases at V and 8 bases at J; junction bases unmatched: 7.

CDR3 nucleotide sequence: TGCGCCAGCAGCCAAGATGGCCCGGGACTTTCCAACACAGATACGCAGTATTTT. Translated: CASSQDGPGLSNTDTQYF. The chain recombines TRBV4-3 with TRBJ2-3; D perhaps matches TRBD2 (6 bases). The CDR3 has 18 amino acids. Trimming stripped 0 bases from V and 2 bases from J, with 18 bases between. Germline V CDR1 and CDR2: LGHNA, YSLEER.

The CDR3 loop is CSVEGGRAGEQYF. Written as DNA, the CDR3 is TGCAGCGTTGAGGGCGGGAGGGCCGGGGAGCAGTACTTC. This chain links TRBV29-1 with TRBJ2-7; 9 nucleotides match TRBD2. J lost 7 bases, V lost 3 bases, and 7 bases had no gene match. CDR3 length equals 13 residues. Germline loops: CDR1 SQVTM, CDR2 ANQGSEA.

This clone was seen only once. The rearrangement joins TRBV9 to TRBJ2-7; 8 bases fit TRBD2. Germline CDR1 is SGDLS and CDR2 is YYNGEE. The length of the CDR3 is 13 residues. V trimming: 4 bases; J trimming: 6 bases; junction bases outside the gene matches: 6. CDR3 bases: TGTGCCAGCAGCTCAAGACTAGCGTCCGAGCAGTACTTC. As protein: CASSSRLASEQYF.

The chain carries TRBV6-6 and TRBJ2-2; D gene unclear. The ends were cut back, 4 bases at V and 3 bases at J, with 9 bases in the middle. The CDR3 loop spans 14 amino acids. Germline V gene sequence: CDR1 MNHNY, CDR2 SVGAGI (reference sequence). As DNA, the CDR3 is TGTGCCAGCAGTTCGGGTCCTGACACCGGGGAGCTGTTTTTT. This sequence encodes CASSSGPDTGELFF.

The rearrangement links TRBV9 to TRBJ1-2, with D possibly being TRBD1 (6 bases). V lost 3 bases and J 4 bases, leaving 13 bases between the germline ends. CDR1 and CDR2 (germline): SGDLS, YYNGEE. The CDR3 is made up of 14 amino acids. CDR3 in DNA: TGTGCCAGCAGCGGCCCCCGGGGGGCCTATGGCTACACCTTC. Amino acids: CASSGPRGAYGYTF.

This chain uses TRBV5-4 with TRBJ2-5; D could derive from TRBD1 or TRBD2 (6 bases each). The CDR3 runs to 15 residues. Germline CDR1 and CDR2: SGHNT and YYREEE (reference sequence). V lost 5 bases, J lost 3 bases, and 17 bases lay in between. This chain's CDR3 is CASSSGLRGEETQYF. The CDR3 DNA reads TGTGCCAGCAGTTCTGGTTTGAGGGGGGAAGAGACCCAGTACTTC. Variable domain in full (rest from reference TRBV5-4 and TRBJ2-5): ETGVTQSPTHLIKTRGQQVTLRCSSQSGHNTVSWYQQALGQGPQFIFQYYREEENGRGNFPPRFSGLQFPNYSSELNVNALELDDSALYLCASSSGLRGEETQYFGPGTRLLVL.

This clone has a single count. The chain couples TRBV5-1 to TRBJ2-1; 9 bases fit TRBD2. This CDR3 has 15 amino acids. Germline V gene sequence: CDR1 SGHRS, CDR2 YFSETQ. V gave up 4 bases and J gave up 7 bases; unmatched junction bases: 9. The CDR3 region is CASSGPGLAFNEQFF. CDR3 DNA: TGCGCCAGCAGCGGACCGGGACTAGCTTTTAATGAGCAGTTCTTC. Drawing the rest from reference TRBV5-1 and TRBJ2-1, the complete variable domain is KAGVTQTPRYLIKTRGQQVTLSCSPISGHRSVSWYQQTPGQGLQFLFEYFSETQRNKGNFPGRFSGRQFSNSRSEMNVSTLELGDSALYLCASSGPGLAFNEQFFGPGTRLTVL.

V usage is TRBV2 and J usage is TRBJ2-5; maybe TRBD1 (6 bases). CDR3 length: 14 residues. Germline V CDR1 and CDR2: SNHLY, FYNNEI. Trimming removed 4 bases at V and 5 bases at J, with 14 bases between. For the CDR3, the DNA is TGTGCCAGCAGTGGGGCGACAGGACGGGAGACCCAGTACTTC. Encoded protein: CASSGATGRETQYF. The full variable domain, in which reference TRBV2 and TRBJ2-5 provide the parts outside the CDR3, is EPEVTQTPSHQVTQMGQEVILRCVPISNHLYFYWYRQILGQKVEFLVSFYNNEISEKSEIFDDQFSVERPDGSNFTLKIRSTKLEDSAMYFCASSGATGRETQYFGPGTRLLVL.

V usage is TRBV2 and J usage is TRBJ2-2; perhaps TRBD1 as D (6 bases). Germline loops: CDR1 SNHLY, CDR2 FYNNEI. V was shortened by 8 bases and J by 2 bases, with 15 bases between the two germline ends. This CDR3 has 15 amino acids. The CDR3 protein is CASGPPGHNTGELFF. CDR3 nucleotide sequence: TGTGCCAGCGGGCCCCCGGGACACAACACCGGGGAGCTGTTTTTT.

This clone was seen a handful of times. This chain links TRBV7-9 with TRBJ2-7; D possibly corresponds to TRBD1 (6 bases). The germline CDR1 and CDR2 sequences are SEHNR and FQNEAQ (reference sequence). The ends were cut back, 5 bases at V and 0 bases at J, with 14 bases in the middle. The CDR3 sequence is 15 residues long. In DNA form, the CDR3 reads TGTGCCAGCAGCGTATCCGGGACACACTCCTACGAGCAGTACTTC. Translating it yields CASSVSGTHSYEQYF. Full variable domain (missing parts from reference TRBV7-9 and TRBJ2-7): DTGVSQNPRHKITKRGQNVTFRCDPISEHNRLYWYRQTLGQGPEFLTYFQNEAQLEKSRLLSDRFSAERPKGSFSTLEIQRTEQGDSAMYLCASSVSGTHSYEQYFGPGTRLTVT.

The rearrangement uses TRBV6-5 and TRBJ1-5; maybe TRBD1 (5 bases). The CDR3 sequence is 15 residues long. V was cut by 0 bases and J by 1 base, with 7 bases left in between. CDR1 is MNHEY and CDR2 is SVGAGI in the germline V gene. Here the CDR3 reads CASSYSGDSNQPQHF. The CDR3 nucleotides read TGTGCCAGCAGTTACTCGGGGGACAGCAATCAGCCCCAGCATTTT.

CDR3 nucleotides: TGTGCCAGCAGCTTGGCCAACACTGAAGCTTTCTTT. Residues: CASSLANTEAFF. The chain combines TRBV5-4 with TRBJ1-1, with D uncertain. This CDR3 comprises 12 residues. Trimming left V 0 bases short and J 2 bases short, with 2 bases between. Germline V gene lookup returns CDR1 SGHNT and CDR2 YYREEE (reference sequence).

This clone appeared a few times. The chain carries TRBV14 and TRBJ1-1, with 9 positions matching TRBD1. The V and J ends lost 4 bases and 5 bases, in that order; junction bases with no gene match: 8. The length of the CDR3 is 15 residues. Germline-derived CDR1 and CDR2 are SGHDN and FVKESK. CDR3 sequence (DNA): TGTGCCAGCAGCCCCGGGACAGGGAAGGAAACTGAAGCTTTCTTT. This encodes CASSPGTGKETEAFF.

The rearrangement links TRBV4-3 to TRBJ2-7; TRBD1 matches 11 bases. CDR1 and CDR2 (germline): LGHNA, YSLEER. There are 19 residues in the CDR3. V dropped 0 bases and J dropped 0; count of bases not matched to a gene: 10. The CDR3: CASSQEVLGQGAYSYEQYF. The CDR3 DNA is TGCGCCAGCAGCCAAGAGGTTCTAGGACAGGGGGCCTACTCCTACGAGCAGTACTTC.

The chain uses TRBV5-4 and TRBJ2-7; D perhaps matches TRBD1 (6 bases). Germline assignment: CDR1 SGHNT and CDR2 YYREEE (reference sequence). This CDR3 region has 12 residues. The V gene lost 4 bases and the J gene lost 6 bases, with 11 bases spanning the gap. The CDR3 sequence: CASSNTGSEQYF. The CDR3 region has the DNA TGTGCCAGCAGCAATACAGGGTCCGAGCAGTACTTC.

The CDR3 spells CASSLSLENEQFF. The CDR3, as DNA: TGTGCCAGCAGCTTATCTTTAGAGAATGAGCAGTTCTTC. J is TRBJ2-1 and V is TRBV11-1; D is ambiguous. V lost 2 bases and J lost 7, with 9 bases in between. This CDR3 is built from 13 residues. CDR1 and CDR2 (germline): SGHAT, FQDESV (reference sequence).

The chain combines TRBV15 with TRBJ2-1, with D hard to call. The germline gives CDR1 LNHNV, CDR2 YYDKDF (reference sequence). Between the trimmed V and J ends, which lost 8 bases and 10 bases, there was a span of 21 bases. The CDR3 is 14 residues long. This chain's CDR3 is CATRDPRAKSEQFF. The CDR3, as DNA: TGTGCCACCCGTGACCCCCGGGCAAAGAGCGAGCAGTTCTTC.

The chain employs TRBV2 and TRBJ2-5, with D possibly being TRBD2 (6 bases). CDR3 length: 14 amino acids. Between the trimmed V and J ends, which lost 5 bases and 1 base, there was a span of 11 bases. The germline V gene has CDR1 SNHLY and CDR2 FYNNEI. In DNA, the CDR3 is TGTGCCAGCAGTACATCGGGACTCCAAGAGACCCAGTACTTC. Translated, it gives CASSTSGLQETQYF.

V usage is TRBV6-5 and J usage is TRBJ1-1; the D gene is possibly TRBD1 (6 bases). Germline V gene lookup returns CDR1 MNHEY and CDR2 SVGAGI. The V and J ends lost 5 bases and 9 bases respectively, with 10 bases between them. This CDR3 has 11 residues. CDR3 loop: CASSPRGQAFF. The CDR3 DNA follows: TGTGCCAGCAGTCCCAGGGGACAAGCTTTCTTT.